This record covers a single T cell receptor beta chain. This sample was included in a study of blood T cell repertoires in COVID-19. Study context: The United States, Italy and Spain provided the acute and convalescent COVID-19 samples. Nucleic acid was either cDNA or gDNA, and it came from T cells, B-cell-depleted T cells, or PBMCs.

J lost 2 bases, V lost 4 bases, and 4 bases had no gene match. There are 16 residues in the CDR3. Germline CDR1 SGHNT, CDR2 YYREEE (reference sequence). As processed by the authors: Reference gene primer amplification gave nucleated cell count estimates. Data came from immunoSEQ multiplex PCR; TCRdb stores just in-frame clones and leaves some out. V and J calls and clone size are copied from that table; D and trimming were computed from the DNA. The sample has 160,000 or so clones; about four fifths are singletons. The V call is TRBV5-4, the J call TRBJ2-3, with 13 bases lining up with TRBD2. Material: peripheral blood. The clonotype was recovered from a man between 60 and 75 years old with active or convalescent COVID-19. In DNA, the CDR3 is TGTGCCAGCAGCACGACTAGCGGGAGGTTCACAGATACGCAGTATTTT. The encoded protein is CASSTTSGRFTDTQYF.